Each of the 21 T cell receptor beta chains below was sequenced from the same sample in a study of cytomegalovirus exposure and HLA in healthy donors. The method was immunoSEQ multiplex PCR; TCRdb's version includes in-frame clones alone and lacks a portion of them. The profile shows roughly 56,000 clones, 75% to 95% of them singletons. The sample consisted of PBMCs. Receptors were obtained from a woman between 25 and 40 years old in good health and CMV-seronegative.

The chain is built from TRBV15 and TRBJ1-4; 12 bases line up with TRBD1. The CDR3 is made up of 18 amino acids. The germline gives CDR1 LNHNV, CDR2 YYDKDF (reference sequence). With V trimmed by 7 bases and J by 4 bases, 13 bases remained unmatched. DNA of the CDR3: TGTGCCACCACCCCCGGGACAGGGGGCGGAAACATTAATGAAAAACTGTTTTTT. Its translation: CATTPGTGGGNINEKLFF.

The chain combines TRBV2 with TRBJ2-1, with TRBD2 identical over 8 bases. Germline CDR1 SNHLY, CDR2 FYNNEI. The junction had 9 bases not matched to a gene; V was cut back by 6 bases and J by 2 bases. The CDR3 length is 16 residues. CDR3 DNA: TGTGCCAGCAGCTCACTAGCGGCTTTGACCTACAATGAGCAGTTCTTC. This codes for CASSSLAALTYNEQFF.

Here the CDR3 DNA reads TGTGCCAGCTTAGGAACAGGGGCTGGAAACACCATATATTTT. Translating gives CASLGTGAGNTIYF. The chain is built from TRBV28 and TRBJ1-3, with 7 bases lining up with TRBD1. Germline V gene data show CDR1 as MDHEN and CDR2 as SYDVKM. With V trimmed by 8 bases and J by 2 bases, 6 bases remained unmatched. CDR3 length equals 14 residues.

The V gene is TRBV28, the J gene TRBJ2-7; 8 bases line up with TRBD2. V trimming: 6 bases; J trimming: 2 bases; junction bases outside the gene matches: 21. Germline V gene lookup returns CDR1 MDHEN and CDR2 SYDVKM. This CDR3 spans 19 amino acids. The CDR3 region has the DNA TGTGCCAGCAGCTCCTCACCAGCGGGAGAGGAGGGGCCAACCTACGAGCAGTACTTC. Translated: CASSSSPAGEEGPTYEQYF.

This sequence joins TRBV4-3 and TRBJ1-1; no definite D call. CDR3 length: 15 residues. Germline loops: CDR1 LGHNA, CDR2 YSLEER. V dropped 0 bases and J dropped 5 bases, with 13 bases sitting between them. The CDR3 sequence: CASSQDLATVTEAFF. CDR3 in DNA: TGCGCCAGCAGCCAAGATTTAGCGACTGTTACTGAAGCTTTCTTT.

Here the CDR3 reads CASSNWQGQAFF. CDR3 coding DNA: TGTGCCAGCAGCAACTGGCAGGGTCAGGCTTTCTTT. The chain joins TRBV21-1 to TRBJ1-1; the D call of TRBD1 is as the table states it, not checked on the DNA. TRBV21-1 is a pseudogene locus. The CDR3 is made up of 12 amino acids.

The V call is TRBV6-8, the J call TRBJ2-7, with D possibly matching TRBD1 (6 bases). Germline V lookup: CDR1 MNHGY, CDR2 SAAAGT. CDR3 length equals 13 residues. With 11 bases removed from V and 12 bases from J, the gap between germline ends came to 26 bases. This CDR3 is CASQAGTTVLRYF. Written as DNA, the CDR3 is TGTGCCTCCCAGGCCGGGACAACGGTATTGCGGTACTTC.

This chain connects TRBV5-1 to TRBJ2-2, with TRBD1 matching over 7 bases. Germline V gene lookup returns CDR1 SGHRS and CDR2 YFSETQ. The CDR3 length is 17 residues. The junction had 11 bases not matched to a gene; V was cut back by 0 bases and J by 6 bases. This CDR3 reads CASSLDLVSQGAGELFF. DNA of the CDR3: TGCGCCAGCAGCTTGGATCTGGTTTCGCAGGGGGCCGGGGAGCTGTTTTTT.

The chain couples TRBV5-1 to TRBJ2-3, with a weak D call TRBD1 (5 bases). The V gene lost 4 bases and the J gene lost 0 bases, with 15 bases spanning the gap. This CDR3 is 16 amino acids long. Germline V lookup: CDR1 SGHRS, CDR2 YFSETQ. The chain's CDR3 is CASSPVVRVSTDTQYF. In nucleotides, the CDR3 is TGCGCCAGCAGCCCGGTAGTCAGGGTTAGCACAGATACGCAGTATTTT.

V gene TRBV28 combines with J gene TRBJ1-3; D is perhaps TRBD1 (5 bases). The CDR3 length is 14 residues. The germline gives CDR1 MDHEN, CDR2 SYDVKM. The V end lost 6 bases, the J end lost 0 bases, and 9 bases lay between the germline ends. CDR3 sequence reads: CASRNRNSGNTIYF. In nucleotides, the CDR3 is TGTGCCAGCAGAAACAGGAACTCTGGAAACACCATATATTTT. The whole variable domain, remainder taken from reference TRBV28 and TRBJ1-3, is DVKVTQSSRYLVKRTGEKVFLECVQDMDHENMFWYRQDPGLGLRLIYFSYDVKMKEKGDIPEGYSVSREKKERFSLILESASTNQTSMYLCASRNRNSGNTIYFGEGSWLTVV.

The chain is built from TRBV10-3 and TRBJ2-3, with D possibly matching TRBD2 (6 bases). Germline V gives CDR1 ENHRY, CDR2 SYGVKD. This CDR3 is built from 15 residues. With 7 bases removed from V and 0 bases from J, the gap between germline ends came to 14 bases. The CDR3 reads CAIKAASASTDTQYF. The CDR3 DNA follows: TGTGCCATCAAGGCCGCTAGCGCTAGCACAGATACGCAGTATTTT.

With regard to this clone: This sample includes further DNA sequences coding for the same CDR3. This sequence joins TRBV27 and TRBJ2-2; 9 bases line up with TRBD2. V was pared by 3 bases and J by 3 bases, with 2 bases of the junction left unmatched. The germline V gene encodes CDR1 MNHEY and CDR2 SMNVEV (reference sequence). This CDR3 has 15 residues. CDR3 coding DNA: TGTGCCAGCAGTTTGCGCGGGAGGGACACCGGGGAGCTGTTTTTT. It encodes CASSLRGRDTGELFF.

This clone was detected a few times. The chain links TRBV11-3 to TRBJ2-7; 13 bases are shared with TRBD2. The ends lost 4 bases at V and 9 bases at J; junction bases unmatched: 6. CDR3 size: 14 residues. Germline loops: CDR1 SGHNT, CDR2 YENEEA. The CDR3 nucleotides are TGTGCCAGCAGCTCTAGGACTAGCGGGAGTATGCAGTACTTC. As protein: CASSSRTSGSMQYF.

The CDR3 DNA reads as TGTGCCAGCAGCTTAGCATCAGCTCTAGCGGGAGTAGATGAGCAGTTCTTC. Residues: CASSLASALAGVDEQFF. V and J are TRBV7-9 and TRBJ2-1; 10 positions match TRBD2. The germline V gene has CDR1 SEHNR and CDR2 FQNEAQ (reference sequence). The CDR3 has 17 amino acids. V trimming: 0 bases; J trimming: 8 bases; junction bases outside the gene matches: 10.

This chain joins TRBV5-1 and TRBJ2-3; D might be TRBD1 (6 bases). V was clipped by 7 bases and J by 2 bases, with 14 bases between them. CDR3 length: 14 amino acids. CDR1 SGHRS and CDR2 YFSETQ come from the germline V gene. CDR3 nucleotide sequence: TGCGCCAGCCGTTGGACAGAGATCACAGATACGCAGTATTTT. This translates into CASRWTEITDTQYF.

The V call is TRBV6-1, the J call TRBJ2-7; D perhaps matches TRBD2 (5 bases). CDR1 is MNHNS, CDR2 SASEGT, per germline. V lost 3 bases, J lost 12 bases, and 15 bases lay in between. The CDR3 has 12 residues. Written as DNA, the CDR3 is TGTGCCAGCAGTGAGGTGGTGGCCGCGGGGTACTTC. Amino acids: CASSEVVAAGYF.

The rearrangement joins TRBV10-2 to TRBJ2-1; weak D call: TRBD2 (5 bases). Germline V gene sequence: CDR1 WSHSY, CDR2 SAAADI. V shed 0 bases and J shed 6 bases, with 9 bases lying between them. The CDR3 covers 14 residues. CDR3 protein: CASSESPRGNEQFF. The CDR3 DNA sequence: TGCGCCAGCAGTGAGTCGCCCCGGGGCAATGAGCAGTTCTTC.

The gene calls are TRBV7-9 and TRBJ2-1, with 11 bases lining up with TRBD2. The germline V gene has CDR1 SEHNR and CDR2 FQNEAQ (reference sequence). The CDR3 covers 17 residues. After removal of 0 bases from V and 5 bases from J, the junction contained 6 bases not matched to a gene. The CDR3 region is CASSLASGTSGNNEQFF. CDR3 nucleotides: TGTGCCAGCAGCTTAGCGTCCGGGACTAGCGGAAACAATGAGCAGTTCTTC.

The chain carries TRBV4-2 and TRBJ2-7; possibly TRBD2 for D (5 bases). The CDR3 length is 15 residues. V gave up 4 bases and J gave up 2 bases, with 15 bases separating them. Germline V gives CDR1 LGHNA, CDR2 YNFKEQ. The DNA for the CDR3 is TGTGCCAGCAGCCCCTCCCCCCGGGGTACCTACGAGCAGTACTTC. This sequence encodes CASSPSPRGTYEQYF.

This chain connects TRBV28 to TRBJ1-2, with D unclear. Germline CDR1 reads MDHEN; CDR2 reads SYDVKM. Deletions cut 6 bases from V and 4 bases from J, with 12 bases between. The CDR3 is 13 amino acids. Here the CDR3 DNA reads TGTGCCAGCAGGGCTTCAGACACCTATGGCTACACCTTC. Translation gives CASRASDTYGYTF.

This clone was observed a handful of times. The chain carries TRBV29-1 and TRBJ1-1; the D gene is possibly TRBD1 (5 bases). The germline gives CDR1 SQVTM, CDR2 ANQGSEA. V was pared by 6 bases and J by 0 bases, with 17 bases between. The CDR3 covers 15 residues. CDR3 sequence reads: CSVAGHEWMNTEAFF. The CDR3 nucleotides are TGCAGCGTAGCAGGGCATGAATGGATGAACACTGAAGCTTTCTTT.